These T cell receptor beta chains were read from a single sample in a study of blood T cell repertoires in COVID-19. Libraries were prepared by immunoSEQ multiplex PCR; TCRdb keeps only in-frame clonotypes and omits some of them. The sample includes around 250,000 clones, 86% of them seen just once. The sample was PBMCs or T cells enriched from blood (not recorded which). The receptors here all came from a woman aged 45 to 65 who had recovered from COVID-19. Both conserved end residues are part of each CDR3. The order of the fields is D gene, V gene, J gene, clone size, CDR3 DNA, CDR3 protein. A D gene is named only where the DNA matches it firmly. Clone size is not always given. Where it is, it says once, few, many or a class for expanded clones.

D gene: TRBD1
V gene: TRBV11-1
J gene: TRBJ1-2
clone size: -
CDR3 DNA: TGTGCCAGCAGCCCGGACAGGACATATGGCTACACCTTC
CDR3 protein: CASSPDRTYGYTF

D gene: TRBD2
V gene: TRBV5-1
J gene: TRBJ2-7
clone size: -
CDR3 DNA: TGCGCCAGCAGGGGGGGGGAACGGATTCACCACGAGCAGTACTTC
CDR3 protein: CASRGGERIHHEQYF

D gene: -
V gene: TRBV6-5
J gene: TRBJ1-1
clone size: -
CDR3 DNA: TGTGCCAGCAGTCCGTACGGGGGGATGGACACTGAAGCTTTCTTT
CDR3 protein: CASSPYGGMDTEAFF

D gene: -
V gene: TRBV9
J gene: TRBJ2-7
clone size: -
CDR3 DNA: TGTGCCAGCAGCGTAGCCGGGGGGCCTTTCGAGCAGTACTTC
CDR3 protein: CASSVAGGPFEQYF

D gene: TRBD1
V gene: TRBV7-9
J gene: TRBJ1-3
clone size: -
CDR3 DNA: TGTGCCAGCAGCTTTGGGACAGGGGGTCCTCATTTCTCTGGAAACACCATATATTTT
CDR3 protein: CASSFGTGGPHFSGNTIYF

D gene: -
V gene: TRBV19
J gene: TRBJ1-2
clone size: -
CDR3 DNA: TGTGCCAGTACCAGACAGTCACAATATGGCTACACCTTC
CDR3 protein: CASTRQSQYGYTF

D gene: -
V gene: TRBV29-1
J gene: TRBJ2-3
clone size: -
CDR3 DNA: TGCAGCACCCCGCCGATTATTAGATGCCCGGGGAGCCCAGATACGCAGTATTTT
CDR3 protein: CSTPPIIRCPGSPDTQYF

D gene: -
V gene: TRBV14
J gene: TRBJ1-3
clone size: -
CDR3 DNA: TGTGCCAGCAGCCGCGATATCTCTGGAAACACCATATATTTT
CDR3 protein: CASSRDISGNTIYF

D gene: -
V gene: TRBV9
J gene: TRBJ2-5
clone size: once
CDR3 DNA: TGTGCCAGCAGCGTGGCAGGGTTGGAGACCCAGTACTTC
CDR3 protein: CASSVAGLETQYF

D gene: -
V gene: TRBV25-1
J gene: TRBJ1-1
clone size: few
CDR3 DNA: TGTGCCAGCAGTGACAGGGGCGGGAACACTGAAGCTTTCTTT
CDR3 protein: CASSDRGGNTEAFF

D gene: TRBD1
V gene: TRBV9
J gene: TRBJ2-1
clone size: -
CDR3 DNA: TGTGCCAGCAGCGTAGCCGGGACAGGTTCCGGTGAGCAGTTCTTC
CDR3 protein: CASSVAGTGSGEQFF

D gene: -
V gene: TRBV10-3
J gene: TRBJ1-2
clone size: -
CDR3 DNA: TGTGCCATCAGTGATGGCGGAGGAAACGGCTACACCTTC
CDR3 protein: CAISDGGGNGYTF

D gene: -
V gene: TRBV21-1
J gene: TRBJ2-1
clone size: -
CDR3 DNA: TGTGCCAGCAGCAAAGGCGGGCTAGCGGGAGGGTCTAGCAATGAGCAGTTCTTC
CDR3 protein: CASSKGGLAGGSSNEQFF

D gene: -
V gene: TRBV30
J gene: TRBJ1-2
clone size: few
CDR3 DNA: TGTGCCTGGACGACCAGGGCAGGAGGCTACACCTTC
CDR3 protein: CAWTTRAGGYTF

D gene: -
V gene: TRBV28
J gene: TRBJ1-6
clone size: -
CDR3 DNA: TGTGCCAGCAGTTTCAGGTCGGTGAATTCACCCCTCCACTTT
CDR3 protein: CASSFRSVNSPLHF

D gene: -
V gene: TRBV5-1
J gene: TRBJ2-2
clone size: -
CDR3 DNA: TGCGCCAGCAGCTTGGCCCCAGGGACATTCACCGGGGAGCTGTTTTTT
CDR3 protein: CASSLAPGTFTGELFF

D gene: -
V gene: TRBV5-6
J gene: TRBJ1-4
clone size: many
CDR3 DNA: TGTGCCAGCAGCTTGGGTGCGGGACCCGCTAATGAAAAACTGTTTTTT
CDR3 protein: CASSLGAGPANEKLFF

D gene: -
V gene: TRBV15
J gene: TRBJ2-5
clone size: -
CDR3 DNA: TGTGCCACCAGGGTTAGCGGAGACTTCAAAGAGACCCAGTACTTC
CDR3 protein: CATRVSGDFKETQYF

D gene: TRBD1
V gene: TRBV7-8
J gene: TRBJ2-6
clone size: -
CDR3 DNA: TGTGCCAGCAGCTTAGATGGACAGGGGGCGTCTGGGGCCAACGTCCTGACTTTC
CDR3 protein: CASSLDGQGASGANVLTF

D gene: TRBD1
V gene: TRBV19
J gene: TRBJ1-3
clone size: -
CDR3 DNA: TGTGCCAGTAGTATAACAGGGGCATCTGGAAACACCATATATTTT
CDR3 protein: CASSITGASGNTIYF

D gene: TRBD1
V gene: TRBV27
J gene: TRBJ2-7
clone size: -
CDR3 DNA: TGTGCCAGCAGTTTTGCGGGACAGGGATACGAGCAGTACTTC
CDR3 protein: CASSFAGQGYEQYF

D gene: -
V gene: TRBV21-1
J gene: TRBJ2-7
clone size: few
CDR3 DNA: TGTGCCAGCAGCGCCAGCCCAGCGGGAGGCTCGTCCTACGAGCAGTACTTC
CDR3 protein: CASSASPAGGSSYEQYF

D gene: -
V gene: TRBV6-5
J gene: TRBJ2-7
clone size: -
CDR3 DNA: TGTGCCAGCAGTTACTCGGGGGACTCGTGGTACGAGCAGTACTTC
CDR3 protein: CASSYSGDSWYEQYF

D gene: -
V gene: TRBV7-9
J gene: TRBJ2-7
clone size: -
CDR3 DNA: TGTGCCAGCAGCTTAGCCTCAGCGTTAAGCTACGAGCAGTACTTC
CDR3 protein: CASSLASALSYEQYF

D gene: -
V gene: TRBV19
J gene: TRBJ2-6
clone size: -
CDR3 DNA: TGTGCCAGTAGTTGGAGTACCTCTGGGGCCAACGTCCTGACTTTC
CDR3 protein: CASSWSTSGANVLTF

D gene: TRBD2
V gene: TRBV9
J gene: TRBJ2-1
clone size: -
CDR3 DNA: TGTGCCAGCAGCGCGGGACTAGTTGGATACAATGAGCAGTTCTTC
CDR3 protein: CASSAGLVGYNEQFF

D gene: TRBD1
V gene: TRBV27
J gene: TRBJ1-2
clone size: -
CDR3 DNA: TGTGCCAGCAGTTTATTGGGACAGTCTAACTATGGCTACACCTTC
CDR3 protein: CASSLLGQSNYGYTF

D gene: -
V gene: TRBV5-4
J gene: TRBJ1-3
clone size: -
CDR3 DNA: TGTGCCAGCAGCTTGGACGGGAACGGAAACACCATATATTTT
CDR3 protein: CASSLDGNGNTIYF

D gene: -
V gene: TRBV30
J gene: TRBJ2-3
clone size: few
CDR3 DNA: TGTGCCTGGAGAAATAAGCGGGTCACAGATACGCAGTATTTT
CDR3 protein: CAWRNKRVTDTQYF

D gene: -
V gene: TRBV19
J gene: TRBJ1-1
clone size: -
CDR3 DNA: TGTGCCAGTAGGGAACACGTCCTAGGTATGGCTTTCTTT
CDR3 protein: CASREHVLGMAFF

D gene: -
V gene: TRBV9
J gene: TRBJ2-1
clone size: -
CDR3 DNA: TGTGCCAGCAGCGTAGAGGCCAGGGGATCATACAATGAGCAGTTCTTC
CDR3 protein: CASSVEARGSYNEQFF

D gene: TRBD1
V gene: TRBV29-1
J gene: TRBJ2-1
clone size: -
CDR3 DNA: TGCAGCGGACTCCGACAGGGGGGAGGCCGCAATGAGCAGTTCTTC
CDR3 protein: CSGLRQGGGRNEQFF

D gene: -
V gene: TRBV6-5
J gene: TRBJ1-3
clone size: -
CDR3 DNA: TGTGCCAGCAGAAGGACAGCCACTGGAAACACCATATATTTT
CDR3 protein: CASRRTATGNTIYF

D gene: -
V gene: TRBV2
J gene: TRBJ2-1
clone size: -
CDR3 DNA: TGTGCCAGCACGGGGAAACGGGGGACCCTACAATGGTTCTTC
CDR3 protein: CASTGKRGTLQWFF

D gene: TRBD1
V gene: TRBV24-1
J gene: TRBJ1-3
clone size: -
CDR3 DNA: TGTGCCACCAGGACTTGGGACAGAACCCTTTTT
CDR3 protein: CATRTWDRTLF

D gene: TRBD1
V gene: TRBV2
J gene: TRBJ2-3
clone size: -
CDR3 DNA: TGTGCCAGCAAGTTTGGGACAGGGTTGGATACGCAGTATTTT
CDR3 protein: CASKFGTGLDTQYF

D gene: -
V gene: TRBV4-1
J gene: TRBJ2-2
clone size: once
CDR3 DNA: TGCGCCAGCAGCCAAGAAGAGCGGTTCACCGGGGAGCTGTTTTTT
CDR3 protein: CASSQEERFTGELFF

D gene: TRBD1
V gene: TRBV2
J gene: TRBJ2-4
clone size: -
CDR3 DNA: TGTGCCAGCACCCAGGTCTCAGGGGGCAAAAACATTCAGTACTTC
CDR3 protein: CASTQVSGGKNIQYF

D gene: -
V gene: TRBV5-8
J gene: TRBJ2-5
clone size: -
CDR3 DNA: TGTGCCAGCAGCTTGGGGACAGATTTGGAAGAGACCCAGTACTTC
CDR3 protein: CASSLGTDLEETQYF

D gene: -
V gene: TRBV4-2
J gene: TRBJ2-5
clone size: -
CDR3 DNA: TGTGCCAGCAGCCCAGGGTCGGTCCAAGAGACCCAGTACTTC
CDR3 protein: CASSPGSVQETQYF